This T cell receptor beta chain was captured by sequencing in a study of blood T cell repertoires in COVID-19. Sequencing used immunoSEQ multiplex PCR; TCRdb keeps in-frame clones, though not all of them. The profile shows some 46,000 clones, about 90% of them singletons. CDR1 and CDR2 (germline): SGHRS, YFSETQ. V shed 4 bases and J 3 bases; nucleotides not matched to a gene: 4. CDR3 length: 15 residues. This chain links TRBV5-1 with TRBJ2-2, with TRBD1 identical over 9 bases. Sequencing input: peripheral blood. The clonotype was recovered from a man aged 50 to 60 with acute or convalescent COVID-19. The CDR3 region is CASSPWTGDTGELFF. The CDR3 nucleotides read TGCGCCAGCAGCCCATGGACAGGGGACACCGGGGAGCTGTTTTTT. Full variable domain (missing parts from reference TRBV5-1 and TRBJ2-2): KAGVTQTPRYLIKTRGQQVTLSCSPISGHRSVSWYQQTPGQGLQFLFEYFSETQRNKGNFPGRFSGRQFSNSRSEMNVSTLELGDSALYLCASSPWTGDTGELFFGEGSRLTVL.